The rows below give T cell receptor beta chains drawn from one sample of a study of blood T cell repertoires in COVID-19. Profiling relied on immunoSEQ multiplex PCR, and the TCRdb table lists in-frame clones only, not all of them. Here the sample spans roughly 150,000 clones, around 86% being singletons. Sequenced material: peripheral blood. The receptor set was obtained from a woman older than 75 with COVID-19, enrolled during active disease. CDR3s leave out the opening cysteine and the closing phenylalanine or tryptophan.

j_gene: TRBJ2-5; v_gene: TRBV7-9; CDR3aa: ASSLNSLAGETQY
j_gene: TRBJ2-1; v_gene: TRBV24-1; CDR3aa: ATSDVGQGARNEQF
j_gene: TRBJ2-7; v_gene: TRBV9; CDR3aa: ASSVSTSGVEQY
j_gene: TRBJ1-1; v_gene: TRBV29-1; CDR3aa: SVVDGDTEAF
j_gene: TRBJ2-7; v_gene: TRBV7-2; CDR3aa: ASSLAGTSVYEQY
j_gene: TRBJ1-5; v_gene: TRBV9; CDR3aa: ASSTTGGGQPQH
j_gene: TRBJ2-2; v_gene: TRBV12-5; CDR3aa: ASGTSDTGELF
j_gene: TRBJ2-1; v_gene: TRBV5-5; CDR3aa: ASSLDPPGSYNEQF
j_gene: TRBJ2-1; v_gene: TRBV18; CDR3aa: ASSRDSSSYNEQF
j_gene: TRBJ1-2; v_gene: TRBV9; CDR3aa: ASTSGQGQGYGYT
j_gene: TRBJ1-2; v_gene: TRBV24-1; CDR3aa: ATSADSTRGYT
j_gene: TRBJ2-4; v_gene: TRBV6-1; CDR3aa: ASSESHSGVVSRRSAKNIQY
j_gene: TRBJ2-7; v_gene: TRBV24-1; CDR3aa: ATSDLDSPYEQY
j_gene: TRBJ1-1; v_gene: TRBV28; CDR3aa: ASSSGLNTEAF
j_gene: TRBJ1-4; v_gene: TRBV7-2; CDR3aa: ASSILFGPREKLF
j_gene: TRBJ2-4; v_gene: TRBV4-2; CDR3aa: ASSQVLLAKNIQY
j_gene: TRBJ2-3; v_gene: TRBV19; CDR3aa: ATAASTDTQY
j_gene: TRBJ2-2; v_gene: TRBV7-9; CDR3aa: ASSIQTGDTGELF
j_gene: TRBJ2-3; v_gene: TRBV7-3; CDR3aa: ASSRGQVDTQY
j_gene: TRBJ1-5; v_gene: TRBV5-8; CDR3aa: ASSRGIYSNQPQH
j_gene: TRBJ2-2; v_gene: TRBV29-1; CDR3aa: SGRTGGTGELF
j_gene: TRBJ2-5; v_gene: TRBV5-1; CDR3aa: ASSEVAGLQETQY
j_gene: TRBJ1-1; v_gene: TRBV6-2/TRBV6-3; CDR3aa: ASSYRGMNTEAF
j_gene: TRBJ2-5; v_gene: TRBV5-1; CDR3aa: ASSLGRGQGETQY
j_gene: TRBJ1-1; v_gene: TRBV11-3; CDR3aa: ASSLGPGQGNTEAF
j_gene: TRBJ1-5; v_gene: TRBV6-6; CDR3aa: ASRQSVSGIGQPQH
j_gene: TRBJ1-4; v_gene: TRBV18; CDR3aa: ASSPGSQTNEKLF
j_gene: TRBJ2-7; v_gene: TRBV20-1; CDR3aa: SASFRDSNGYEQY
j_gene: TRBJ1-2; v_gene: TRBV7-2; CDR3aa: ASSLDGTGPYGYT
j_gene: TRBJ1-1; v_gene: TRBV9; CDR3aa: ASSHGTNNAEAF
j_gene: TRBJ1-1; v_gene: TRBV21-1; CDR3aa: ASSKGRGSNTEAF
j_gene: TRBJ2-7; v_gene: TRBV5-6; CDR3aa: ASSLLGVGGNNYEQY
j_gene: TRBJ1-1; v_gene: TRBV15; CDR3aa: ATSRDITTQAEAF
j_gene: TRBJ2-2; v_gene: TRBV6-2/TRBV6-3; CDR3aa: ASSYYSYGRGTGELF
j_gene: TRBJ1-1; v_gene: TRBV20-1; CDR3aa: SAIQFAEAF
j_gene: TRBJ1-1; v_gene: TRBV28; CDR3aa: ASEVVMNTEAF
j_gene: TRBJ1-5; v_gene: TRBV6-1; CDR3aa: ASSEWGRGNQPQH
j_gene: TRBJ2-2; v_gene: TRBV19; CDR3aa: ASNAGGATTGELF
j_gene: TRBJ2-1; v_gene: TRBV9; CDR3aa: ASSPTGNPYNEQF
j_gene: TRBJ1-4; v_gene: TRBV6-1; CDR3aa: ASREGGQAEKLF
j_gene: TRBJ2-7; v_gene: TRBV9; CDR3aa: ASSPVTGTGNHEQY
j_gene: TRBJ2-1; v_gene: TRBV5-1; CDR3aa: ASSSGLAGGDEQF
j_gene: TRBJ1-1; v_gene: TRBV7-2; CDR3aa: ASYAAVNTEAF
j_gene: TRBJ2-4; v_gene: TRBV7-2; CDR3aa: ASSSPKSTGVKNIQY
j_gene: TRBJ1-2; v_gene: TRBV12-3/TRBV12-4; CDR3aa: ASSYGHQNGYT
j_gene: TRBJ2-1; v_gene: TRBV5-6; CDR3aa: ASSLESSGRWSEQF
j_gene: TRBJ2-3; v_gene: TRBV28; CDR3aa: ASSTTGGATWDTQY
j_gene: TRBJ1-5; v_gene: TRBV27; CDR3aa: ASRTGFSNQPQH
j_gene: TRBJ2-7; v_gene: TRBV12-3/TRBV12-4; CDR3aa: ASSLSIGEQY
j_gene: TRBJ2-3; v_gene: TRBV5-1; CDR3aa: ASSLVLGAEDTQY
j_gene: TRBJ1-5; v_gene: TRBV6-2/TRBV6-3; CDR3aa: ASSYPPGQGQYSNQPQH
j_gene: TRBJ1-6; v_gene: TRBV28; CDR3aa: ASRSGLASPLH
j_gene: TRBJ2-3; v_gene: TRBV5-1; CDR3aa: ASSRIRTSGDTDTQY